This T cell receptor (beta chain) derives from a study of CD8 T cells in Susac syndrome. After extraction with the RNeasy kit, roughly 0.5 to 1 ug of the RNA was reverse transcribed using random hexamers. TCRdb re-derived calls from the immunoSEQ multiplex PCR reads in MiXCR, one entry per CDR3 protein. The table records about 130,000 distinct CDR3 sequences, around 93% of them present only once. Per the germline V gene, CDR1 is SNHLY and CDR2 is FYNNEI. This CDR3 spans 14 amino acids. The V and J ends lost 7 bases and 0 bases respectively, with 13 bases between them. The receptor comes from a human donor with Susac syndrome. The sample was CD8+ T cells from PBMCs. The genes are TRBV2 and TRBJ2-7, with D hard to call. CDR3 region: CASTVSDASYEQYF. In DNA, the CDR3 is TGTGCCAGCACAGTGAGTGATGCCTCCTACGAGCAGTACTTC.